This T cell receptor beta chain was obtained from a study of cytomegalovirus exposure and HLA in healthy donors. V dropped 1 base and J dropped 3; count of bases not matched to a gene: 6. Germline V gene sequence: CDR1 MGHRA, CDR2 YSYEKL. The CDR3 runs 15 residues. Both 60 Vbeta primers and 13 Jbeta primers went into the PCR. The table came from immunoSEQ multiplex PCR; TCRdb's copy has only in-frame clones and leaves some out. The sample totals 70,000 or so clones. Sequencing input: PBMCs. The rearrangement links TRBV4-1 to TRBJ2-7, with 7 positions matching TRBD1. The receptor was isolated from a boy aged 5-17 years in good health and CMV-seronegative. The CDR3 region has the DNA TGCGCCAGCAGCCAAGTCTCCGGGACAGTCTACGAGCAGTACTTC. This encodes CASSQVSGTVYEQYF.